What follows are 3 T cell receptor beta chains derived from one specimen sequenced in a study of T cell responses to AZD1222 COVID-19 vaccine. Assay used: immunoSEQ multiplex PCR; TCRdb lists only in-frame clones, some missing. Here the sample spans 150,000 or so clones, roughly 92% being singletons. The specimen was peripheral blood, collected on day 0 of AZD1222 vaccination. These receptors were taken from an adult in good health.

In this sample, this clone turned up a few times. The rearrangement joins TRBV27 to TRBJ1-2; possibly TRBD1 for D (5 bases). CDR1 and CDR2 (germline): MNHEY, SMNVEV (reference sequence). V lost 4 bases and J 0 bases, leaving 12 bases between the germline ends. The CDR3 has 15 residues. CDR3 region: CASSSAGSSNYGYTF. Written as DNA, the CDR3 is TGTGCCAGCAGTTCGGCAGGGTCCTCTAACTATGGCTACACCTTC.

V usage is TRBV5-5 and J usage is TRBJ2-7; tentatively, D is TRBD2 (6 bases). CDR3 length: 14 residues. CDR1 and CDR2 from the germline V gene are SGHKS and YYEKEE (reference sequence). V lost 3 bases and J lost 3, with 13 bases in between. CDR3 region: CASSWRDVDYEQYF. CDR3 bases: TGTGCCAGCAGCTGGAGGGACGTGGACTACGAGCAGTACTTC.

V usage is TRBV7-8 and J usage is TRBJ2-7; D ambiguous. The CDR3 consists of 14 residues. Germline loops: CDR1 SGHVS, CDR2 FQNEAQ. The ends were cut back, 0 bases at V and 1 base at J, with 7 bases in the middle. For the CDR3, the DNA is TGTGCCAGCAGCTTAGCATCAGGTTCCTACGAGCAGTACTTC. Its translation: CASSLASGSYEQYF.